The rows below give T cell receptor beta chains drawn from one sample of a study of spatial heterogeneity in lung cancer. TCRdb used MiXCR to reprocess the 5' RACE reads, holding one entry per CDR3 protein. The sample has approximately 27,000 distinct CDR3 sequences; approximately 6% are singletons. Specimen: PBMCs, collected at follow-up. The receptors come from a male donor with early-stage non-small cell lung cancer. Both conserved end residues are part of each CDR3. Each record gives: clone size, D gene, V gene, J gene, CDR3 DNA, CDR3 protein. The D gene is left open where the match is weak. Clone sizes are given selectively: once, few, many, or a class where the clone is expanded.

clone size: NA; D gene: NA; V gene: TRBV18; J gene: TRBJ2-4; CDR3 DNA: TGTGCCAGCTCACCATCGGGACACGAAAACATTCAGTACTTC; CDR3 protein: CASSPSGHENIQYF
clone size: NA; D gene: TRBD2; V gene: TRBV6-5; J gene: TRBJ2-5; CDR3 DNA: TGTGCCAGCTGCAGAGGGCGGCGGGGGGAGACCCAGTACTTC; CDR3 protein: CASCRGRRGETQYF
clone size: few; D gene: TRBD2; V gene: TRBV7-9; J gene: TRBJ2-5; CDR3 DNA: TGTGCCAGCAGAGGGACTAGCGGGGGCACCTTCCAAGAGACCCAGTACTTC; CDR3 protein: CASRGTSGGTFQETQYF
clone size: many; D gene: NA; V gene: TRBV6-2/TRBV6-3; J gene: TRBJ2-7; CDR3 DNA: TGTGCCAGCAGTTACCCCGTGTGGGAGCAGTACTTC; CDR3 protein: CASSYPVWEQYF
clone size: NA; D gene: TRBD1; V gene: TRBV6-2/TRBV6-3; J gene: TRBJ1-1; CDR3 DNA: TGTGCCAGCAGGGGACAGGGTCGATGGACTGAAGCTTTCTTT; CDR3 protein: CASRGQGRWTEAFF
clone size: many; D gene: NA; V gene: TRBV20-1; J gene: TRBJ1-5; CDR3 DNA: TGCAGTGCTAGTACTGGGGCGGAAGATTATCAGCCCCAGCATTTT; CDR3 protein: CSASTGAEDYQPQHF
clone size: many; D gene: NA; V gene: TRBV18; J gene: TRBJ1-4; CDR3 DNA: TGTGCCAGCTCACCCTTCAACGAGGTGTATGAAAAACTGTTTTTT; CDR3 protein: CASSPFNEVYEKLFF
clone size: many; D gene: NA; V gene: TRBV20-1; J gene: TRBJ2-3; CDR3 DNA: TGCAGTGCTAGAGTGCAGGGACCAGATACGCAGTATTTT; CDR3 protein: CSARVQGPDTQYF
clone size: many; D gene: TRBD2; V gene: TRBV2; J gene: TRBJ2-1; CDR3 DNA: TGTGCCAGCACCATAAGGACTAGCGGGAACAATGAGCAGTTCTTC; CDR3 protein: CASTIRTSGNNEQFF
clone size: many; D gene: TRBD1; V gene: TRBV5-5; J gene: TRBJ1-6; CDR3 DNA: TGTGCCAGCAGCTTGAGGACAGGTTCGGATTCACCCCTCCACTTT; CDR3 protein: CASSLRTGSDSPLHF
clone size: few; D gene: TRBD1; V gene: TRBV20-1; J gene: TRBJ2-7; CDR3 DNA: TGCAGTGCTAGAGACGACAGGGGTAACTACGAGCAGTACTTC; CDR3 protein: CSARDDRGNYEQYF
clone size: many; D gene: NA; V gene: TRBV10-3; J gene: TRBJ1-1; CDR3 DNA: TGTGCCATCAGTGAGCCCCGTGGCGGGACTGAAGCTTTCTTT; CDR3 protein: CAISEPRGGTEAFF
clone size: many; D gene: NA; V gene: TRBV6-5; J gene: TRBJ1-3; CDR3 DNA: TGTGCCAGCAGTTATTTGCAAAAGGGGCCAGGAAACACCATATATTTT; CDR3 protein: CASSYLQKGPGNTIYF
clone size: many; D gene: TRBD1; V gene: TRBV12-3/TRBV12-4; J gene: TRBJ2-1; CDR3 DNA: TGTGCCAGCACCTTGGACAGGGGCCTCTCGAATGAGCAGTTCTTC; CDR3 protein: CASTLDRGLSNEQFF
clone size: many; D gene: TRBD2; V gene: TRBV12-3/TRBV12-4; J gene: TRBJ2-2; CDR3 DNA: TGTGCCAGCAGCCGTAGTGGGACTACTCCCACCGGGGAGCTGTTTTTT; CDR3 protein: CASSRSGTTPTGELFF
clone size: many; D gene: TRBD1; V gene: TRBV29-1; J gene: TRBJ1-3; CDR3 DNA: TGCAGCGTTGAAGATCACCGGGACAGCGTATCTACTGGAAACACCATATATTTT; CDR3 protein: CSVEDHRDSVSTGNTIYF
clone size: many; D gene: NA; V gene: TRBV6-2/TRBV6-3; J gene: TRBJ2-4; CDR3 DNA: TGTGCCAGCAGTCCTCGAGACACAATAGCCAAAAACATTCAGTACTTC; CDR3 protein: CASSPRDTIAKNIQYF
clone size: many; D gene: NA; V gene: TRBV20-1; J gene: TRBJ2-1; CDR3 DNA: TGCAGTGCTGACGCTAGGGCCCCGGGCTCCTACAATGAGCAGTTCTTC; CDR3 protein: CSADARAPGSYNEQFF
clone size: many; D gene: NA; V gene: TRBV18; J gene: TRBJ2-7; CDR3 DNA: TGTGCCAGCTCACCAGGTGCCGGGAGCCCCTACGAGCAGTACTTC; CDR3 protein: CASSPGAGSPYEQYF
clone size: many; D gene: TRBD2; V gene: TRBV12-5; J gene: TRBJ2-2; CDR3 DNA: TGTGCTAGTGGTTTAACTGGGACTAGCGGGGGCGGCGGGGAGCTGTTTTTT; CDR3 protein: CASGLTGTSGGGGELFF
clone size: NA; D gene: NA; V gene: TRBV7-2; J gene: TRBJ1-1; CDR3 DNA: TGTGCCAGCAGCAAACAGGTTTCGAACACTGAAGCTTTCTTT; CDR3 protein: CASSKQVSNTEAFF
clone size: many; D gene: NA; V gene: TRBV2; J gene: TRBJ2-7; CDR3 DNA: TGTGCCAGCTGTATGGCGTCCCGGGGCGAGCAGTACTTC; CDR3 protein: CASCMASRGEQYF
clone size: large; D gene: NA; V gene: TRBV5-8; J gene: TRBJ1-2; CDR3 DNA: TGTGCCAGCAGCTTCGGTCATCCTGATGGCTACACCTTC; CDR3 protein: CASSFGHPDGYTF
clone size: few; D gene: NA; V gene: TRBV4-1; J gene: TRBJ2-1; CDR3 DNA: TGCGCCAGCAGCCAAGTGGTTTTGGTTCGCTACAATGAGCAGTTCTTC; CDR3 protein: CASSQVVLVRYNEQFF
clone size: few; D gene: NA; V gene: TRBV5-1; J gene: TRBJ1-6; CDR3 DNA: TGCGCCAGCAGCTTGGGGGACGGTAATTCACCCCTCCACTTT; CDR3 protein: CASSLGDGNSPLHF
clone size: many; D gene: NA; V gene: TRBV7-8; J gene: TRBJ2-2; CDR3 DNA: TGTGCCAGCATCCTAGGGGGTAGCGGACTCACCGGGGAGCTGTTTTTT; CDR3 protein: CASILGGSGLTGELFF
clone size: many; D gene: NA; V gene: TRBV7-9; J gene: TRBJ2-1; CDR3 DNA: TGTGCCAGCAGCTTAGTCGTTAGCGCGAGTGAGCAGTTCTTC; CDR3 protein: CASSLVVSASEQFF
clone size: many; D gene: TRBD1; V gene: TRBV29-1; J gene: TRBJ1-1; CDR3 DNA: TGCAGCGTTGAAAGGACAGGGGAGAACACTGAAGCTTTCTTT; CDR3 protein: CSVERTGENTEAFF
clone size: many; D gene: NA; V gene: TRBV18; J gene: TRBJ2-5; CDR3 DNA: TGTGCCAGCTCACCAAATGCCGCTTACCAAGAGACCCAGTACTTC; CDR3 protein: CASSPNAAYQETQYF
clone size: few; D gene: NA; V gene: TRBV4-2; J gene: TRBJ2-6; CDR3 DNA: TGTGCCAGCAGCCAAGATAGGGGCTCTGGGGCCAACGTCCTGACTTTC; CDR3 protein: CASSQDRGSGANVLTF
clone size: many; D gene: NA; V gene: TRBV11-2; J gene: TRBJ1-5; CDR3 DNA: TGTGCCAGCAGCTTAGGGGGGACCAGCAATCAGCCCCAGCATTTT; CDR3 protein: CASSLGGTSNQPQHF